This T cell receptor beta chain originates from a study of vaccination and CD4 T cells after COVID-19. Treatment: roughly 11-day PBMC culture with coronavirus spike peptide pools or control peptides (ViraFEST assay). These CD4+ T cells came from an unexposed donor, sampled before the COVID-19 pandemic (2011-2018). Researchers used the Oncomine TCR Beta short-read assay to sequence DNA from cultured CD4+ T cells. Using its own MiXCR run on the PCR reads, TCRdb lists one record per CDR3 protein. The sample yields approximately 7,100 distinct CDR3 sequences, about two fifths seen once. About this clonotype: Its antigen is still unknown.

J was trimmed by 5 bases and V by 4 bases; bases with no gene match: 3. This CDR3 is built from 13 residues. CDR1 and CDR2 from the germline V gene are SGHDT and YYEEEE. Sequencing input: CD4+ T cells from blood, cultured in vitro. The chain joins TRBV5-6 to TRBJ1-1; 9 positions agree with TRBD1. This TCR was sampled from a human donor in good health. CDR3 region: CASSGTGRTEAFF. CDR3 nucleotide sequence: TGTGCCAGCAGCGGGACAGGGAGGACTGAAGCTTTCTTT.